This TCR beta chain came from a study of blood T cell repertoires in COVID-19. About the study: Collection of acute and convalescent COVID-19 samples took place in the United States, Italy and Spain. Sources were T cells, B-cell-depleted T cells, or PBMCs; the material itself was cDNA or gDNA.

This clone was found a few times. In the study's own analysis: Amplification of reference gene primers provided the estimated nucleated cell counts. Repertoires were generated with immunoSEQ multiplex PCR, while TCRdb's copy carries only in-frame clones and drops some. The DNA was the basis for D and trimming; V, J and clone size are from that table. Seen here are about 190,000 clones, 70% to 85% observed once, and the top ten hold about 5%. The CDR3 extends over 13 amino acids. Per germline, CDR1 MGHDK and CDR2 SYGVNS. V was pared by 2 bases and J by 4 bases, with 7 bases between. This clonotype was obtained from a woman aged 30 to 39 with acute or convalescent COVID-19. The genes are TRBV25-1 and TRBJ2-3; a weak D match, TRBD2 (6 bases). The sequenced material came from peripheral blood. The CDR3 region has the DNA TGTGCCAGCAGTGAAAGACTAGCAGATACGCAGTATTTT. Translating gives CASSERLADTQYF.